The source of this TCR beta chain is a study of cytomegalovirus exposure and HLA in healthy donors. The study ran its PCR with 60 Vbeta and 13 Jbeta primers. TCRdb's copy holds only in-frame clones and misses some; the assay was immunoSEQ multiplex PCR. Of more than 80,000 clones in the sample, around 81% were seen once. Regarding this clone: This sample also contains other DNA sequences that code for the same CDR3.

V was clipped by 2 bases and J by 1 base, with 9 bases between them. The germline CDR1 and CDR2 sequences are SGDLS and YYNGEE. The CDR3 covers 14 residues. The clonotype comes from a female donor in good health and CMV-seropositive. The chain has TRBV9 and TRBJ1-1; maybe TRBD1 (5 bases). Material for sequencing was PBMCs. CDR3 bases: TGTGCCAGCAGCGTGGGGGGAAGGAACACTGAAGCTTTCTTT. Amino acids: CASSVGGRNTEAFF.